Each of the 5 T cell receptor beta chains below was sequenced from the same sample in a study of shared clonotypes between healthy human individuals. Only in-frame clones appear in the TCRdb table, and some are missing; sequencing was by immunoSEQ multiplex PCR. The table has more than 2 million clones, around 95% seen once. The specimen was naive CD4+ T cells sorted from blood. The subset was: CD45RA+ positively selected. Receptors originate from a man younger than 35 in good health.

This sequence joins TRBV9 and TRBJ2-7; tentative D call: TRBD1 (7 bases). The CDR3 totals 16 residues. V lost 4 bases to trimming and J lost 2 bases, with 19 bases between them. Germline-derived CDR1 and CDR2 are SGDLS and YYNGEE. CDR3: CASSPGGRGPTYEQYF. CDR3 in DNA: TGTGCCAGCAGCCCAGGGGGGCGGGGTCCCACCTACGAGCAGTACTTC.

This clone has just a few counts. This chain links TRBV9 with TRBJ1-1; D unresolved. The CDR3 covers 13 residues. Germline V gives CDR1 SGDLS, CDR2 YYNGEE. The germline V and J ends were trimmed by 0 bases and 6 bases, with 9 bases remaining between them. The CDR3 region has the DNA TGTGCCAGCAGCGTAGCCGGAGGATCTGAAGCTTTCTTT. Translated: CASSVAGGSEAFF. The entire variable domain, with the rest obtained from reference TRBV9 and TRBJ1-1, is as follows: DSGVTQTPKHLITATGQRVTLRCSPRSGDLSVYWYQQSLDQGLQFLIQYYNGEERAKGNILERFSAQQFPDLHSELNLSSLELGDSALYFCASSVAGGSEAFFGQGTRLTVV.

The chain employs TRBV5-6 and TRBJ1-2; D call uncertain. V was cut by 0 bases and J by 3 bases, with 12 bases left in between. Per germline, CDR1 SGHDT and CDR2 YYEEEE. The length of the CDR3 is 15 residues. For the CDR3, the DNA is TGTGCCAGCAGCTTGGAAGCCCCCCGGGACTATGGCTACACCTTC. Translation: CASSLEAPRDYGYTF.

This clone was recorded once. The rearrangement uses TRBV11-3 and TRBJ2-7; maybe TRBD1 (6 bases). The germline gives CDR1 SGHNT, CDR2 YENEEA. The CDR3 runs to 15 residues. Trimming took off 5 bases at V and 1 base at J, with 15 bases between the two ends. CDR3 residues: CASSLPGHHSYEQYF. DNA for the CDR3: TGTGCCAGCAGCCTACCGGGACACCATTCCTACGAGCAGTACTTC.

The CDR3 region is CASSHSGLAGESSYNEQFF. The CDR3 bases are TGCGCCAGCAGCCACTCGGGACTAGCGGGCGAGAGCTCCTACAATGAGCAGTTCTTC. The rearrangement joins TRBV5-1 to TRBJ2-1, with 12 bases matching TRBD2. The CDR3 is 19 residues long. Germline V gene lookup returns CDR1 SGHRS and CDR2 YFSETQ. The trim removed 4 bases at V and 0 bases at J, leaving 11 bases unmatched.